Sequencing of this T cell receptor (beta chain) was carried out in a study of early T cells in non-severe SARS-CoV-2 infection. In the study overall: Sequencing input comprised bulk RNA from unsorted whole blood; chain pairing was not available. Study-wide points: Using VDJdb, the matching emphasized anti-spike CD8 responses while missing private and CD4 specificities.

This clonotype occurred many times. Its antigen is unknown. Researchers attached unique molecular identifiers to individual cDNA molecules. TCRdb processed the 5' RACE reads anew with MiXCR; each CDR3 protein has one entry. In the table there are 40,000 to 45,000 distinct CDR3 sequences, under 13% of which are singletons. The germline V gene has CDR1 DFQATT and CDR2 SNEGSKA (reference sequence). The CDR3 extends over 14 amino acids. V dropped 7 bases and J dropped 3 bases, with 15 bases sitting between them. Specimen: whole blood. This clonotype originated in an adult who was a healthcare worker with PCR-confirmed SARS-CoV-2 infection or an uninfected control (not recorded which). V gene TRBV20-1 combines with J gene TRBJ1-4; no definite D call. CDR3 nucleotides: TGCAGTGTTAAGAGGCCGGGGTCTAATGAAAAACTGTTTTTT. Translated: CSVKRPGSNEKLFF.